In this sample, the clone carrying this T cell receptor (beta chain) turned up a few times. Researchers took RNA transcripts and amplified the TCR beta CDR3 regions from them. First-round RT-PCR of the TCR CDR3 relied on the HTBI primer set. TCRdb processed the multiplex PCR reads anew with MiXCR; each CDR3 protein has one entry. This table holds over 700,000 distinct CDR3 sequences, around 20% found once. V was trimmed by 5 bases and J by 8 bases, leaving 15 bases between them. Germline V gene lookup returns CDR1 MNHEY and CDR2 SVGEGT. The CDR3 runs to 13 residues. The data were taken from a study of T cells in Graves' hyperthyroidism and ophthalmopathy. The PBMCs had their origin in around 10 ml of fresh peripheral blood.

The chain is built from TRBV6-2 or TRBV6-3 and TRBJ1-2; TRBD1 is a possible D gene (6 bases). The source is a woman in her 50s with Graves' hyperthyroidism that later progressed to Graves' ophthalmopathy. The sequenced material came from blood. CDR3 sequence (DNA): TGTGCCAGCAGTGGTTCCGGGACAAAAGGCTACACCTTC. This sequence encodes CASSGSGTKGYTF.